This T cell receptor (beta chain) originates from a study of T cells in Graves' hyperthyroidism and ophthalmopathy. Overall study results and limits: The model predicted ophthalmopathy a median approximately six months before onset.

Graves' hyperthyroidism qualified as stable when ophthalmopathy did not progress within 18 months. The CDR3 has 13 residues. V was shortened by 6 bases and J by 7 bases, with 10 bases between the two germline ends. Germline values: CDR1 SGHTA, CDR2 FQGNSA. This clonotype has a handful of counts. Its antigen remains unknown. Researchers took RNA transcripts and amplified the TCR beta CDR3 regions from them. The TCR CDR3 first-round RT-PCR relied on the HTBI primer set. MiXCR, applied by TCRdb to the multiplex PCR reads, yields one record per CDR3 protein. The sample lists some 510,000 distinct CDR3 sequences, 46% occurring once.

The clonotype was recovered from a woman aged 18-29 years with Graves' hyperthyroidism. The V call is TRBV7-2, the J call TRBJ1-6; D is possibly TRBD1 (6 bases). The sequenced material came from peripheral blood or thyroid tissue (not recorded which). The CDR3: CASSEDSNSPLHF. Written as DNA, the CDR3 is TGTGCCAGCAGTGAGGACAGCAATTCACCCCTCCACTTT.